The rows below give T cell receptor beta chains drawn from one sample of a study of cytomegalovirus exposure and HLA in healthy donors. Libraries were prepared by immunoSEQ multiplex PCR; TCRdb keeps only in-frame clonotypes and omits some of them. The table has some 140,000 clones, more than 80% seen once; the top ten hold under 7%. The sample consisted of PBMCs. The receptors originated from a woman aged 25-40 years in good health and CMV-seropositive. The CDR3 runs from the conserved cysteine through the conserved F or W. The order of the fields is D gene, V gene, clone size, J gene, CDR3 protein, CDR3 DNA. A D gene is named only where the DNA matches it firmly. The size of a clone is reported for some rows only, either as once, few or many, or as a class for expanded clones.

>NA|TRBV4-1|NA|TRBJ2-3
CASSQAQRSTDTQYF
TGCGCCAGCAGCCAAGCGCAGCGGAGCACAGATACGCAGTATTTT
>NA|TRBV5-3|NA|TRBJ1-2
CARSLAGHGSYTF
TGTGCCAGAAGCTTGGCTGGACACGGGAGTTACACCTTC
>NA|TRBV28|NA|TRBJ1-3
CASSLSEISGNTIYF
TGTGCCAGCAGCCTCAGCGAGATTTCTGGAAACACCATATATTTT
>NA|TRBV14|NA|TRBJ1-5
CASSQTGLVLGSNQPQHF
TGTGCCAGCAGCCAAACAGGCCTTGTTTTGGGGAGCAATCAGCCCCAGCATTTT
>TRBD1|TRBV11-2|NA|TRBJ1-6
CASSPRTGANSPLHF
TGTGCCAGCAGCCCCCGGACAGGGGCAAATTCACCCCTCCACTTT
>NA|TRBV9|NA|TRBJ2-1
CASSQQGSSEQFF
TGTGCCAGCAGCCAACAGGGTTCGAGTGAGCAGTTCTTC
>TRBD2|TRBV10-3|NA|TRBJ2-7
CAISESTSGYEQYF
TGTGCCATCAGTGAGTCCACTAGCGGCTACGAGCAGTACTTC
>NA|TRBV7-3|NA|TRBJ1-1
CASSLHMNTEAFF
TGTGCCAGCAGCTTACACATGAACACTGAAGCTTTCTTT
>NA|TRBV5-1|once|TRBJ1-1
CASSSPEGLTEAFF
TGCGCCAGCAGCTCCCCAGAGGGACTCACTGAAGCTTTCTTT
>TRBD2|TRBV7-3|NA|TRBJ2-1
CASSHGTSVYNEQFF
TGTGCCAGCAGCCATGGGACTAGCGTTTACAATGAGCAGTTCTTC
>TRBD1|TRBV6-5|NA|TRBJ2-1
CATLGQGRNEQFF
TGTGCCACACTAGGACAGGGACGCAATGAGCAGTTCTTC
>NA|TRBV5-1|once|TRBJ2-2
CASSLASSVGELFF
TGCGCCAGCAGCCTGGCGTCTTCGGTCGGGGAGCTGTTTTTT
>TRBD1|TRBV19|NA|TRBJ1-1
CASSRQGNTEAFF
TGTGCCAGTAGCCGACAGGGCAACACTGAAGCTTTCTTT
>TRBD1|TRBV5-6|NA|TRBJ1-2
CASSFPTGDYGYTF
TGTGCCAGCAGCTTCCCGACAGGGGACTATGGCTACACCTTC